This T cell receptor beta chain appears in the sequencing data of a study of beta chain features in type 1 diabetes. General observations from the study: Although PCR might favor shorter templates, it would do so equally in patients and controls.

The sequenced template was cDNA made from the entire isolated RNA. Deep immunoSEQ sequencing covered naive, central memory and regulatory T cell samples. Repertoires were generated with immunoSEQ multiplex PCR, while TCRdb's copy carries only in-frame clones and drops some. The data hold nearly 350,000 clones, with around 7.6% observed a single time. Every donor had blood drawn once into heparin, around 120 mL on average. In the case of this clone: Its antigen is undetermined.

V was shortened by 2 bases and J by 2 bases, with 7 bases between the two germline ends. Germline V gives CDR1 SGHTS, CDR2 YDEGEE. CDR3 size: 13 residues. Sequencing used central memory CD4+ T cells from blood. V and J are TRBV5-8 and TRBJ2-5; D is undetermined. This TCR derives from a woman under 30 in good health. CDR3 loop: CASSFSGQETQYF. CDR3 coding DNA: TGTGCCAGCAGCTTTAGTGGGCAAGAGACCCAGTACTTC.